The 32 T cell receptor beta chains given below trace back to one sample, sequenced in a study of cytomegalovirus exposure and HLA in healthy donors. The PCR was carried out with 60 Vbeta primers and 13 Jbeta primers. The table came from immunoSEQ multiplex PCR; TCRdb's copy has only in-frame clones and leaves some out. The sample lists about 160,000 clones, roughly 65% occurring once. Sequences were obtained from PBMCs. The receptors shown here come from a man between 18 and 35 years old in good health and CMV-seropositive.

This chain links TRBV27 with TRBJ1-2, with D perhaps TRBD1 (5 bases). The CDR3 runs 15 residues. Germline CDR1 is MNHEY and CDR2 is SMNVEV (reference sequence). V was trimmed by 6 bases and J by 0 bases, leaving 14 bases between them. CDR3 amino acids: CASSLLGTTNYGYTF. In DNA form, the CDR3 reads TGTGCCAGCAGCCTCCTAGGGACTACTAACTATGGCTACACCTTC.

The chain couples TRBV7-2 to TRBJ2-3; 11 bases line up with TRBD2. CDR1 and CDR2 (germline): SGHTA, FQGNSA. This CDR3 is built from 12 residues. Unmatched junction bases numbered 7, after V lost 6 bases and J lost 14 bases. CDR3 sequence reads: CASSLLAGEGYF. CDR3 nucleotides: TGTGCCAGCAGTTTACTAGCGGGGGAGGGGTATTTT.

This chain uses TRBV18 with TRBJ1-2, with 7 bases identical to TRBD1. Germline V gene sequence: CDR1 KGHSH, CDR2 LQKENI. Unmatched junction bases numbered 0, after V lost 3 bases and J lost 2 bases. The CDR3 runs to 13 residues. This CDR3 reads CASSPDRNYGYTF. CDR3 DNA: TGTGCCAGCTCACCGGACAGGAACTATGGCTACACCTTC.

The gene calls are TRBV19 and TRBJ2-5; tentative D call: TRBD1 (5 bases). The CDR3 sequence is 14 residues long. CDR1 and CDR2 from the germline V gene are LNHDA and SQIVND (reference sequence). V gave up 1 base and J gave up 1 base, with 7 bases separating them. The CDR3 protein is CASSIVGAQETQYF. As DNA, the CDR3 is TGTGCCAGTAGTATAGTTGGGGCCCAAGAGACCCAGTACTTC.

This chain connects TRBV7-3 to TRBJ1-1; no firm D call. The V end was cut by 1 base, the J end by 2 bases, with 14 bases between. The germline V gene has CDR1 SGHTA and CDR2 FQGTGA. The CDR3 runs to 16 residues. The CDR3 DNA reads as TGTGCCAGCAGCTTAAAGGGTCAGTCGGGAAACACTGAAGCTTTCTTT. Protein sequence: CASSLKGQSGNTEAFF. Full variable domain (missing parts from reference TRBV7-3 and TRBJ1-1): GAGVSQTPSNKVTEKGKYVELRCDPISGHTALYWYRQSLGQGPEFLIYFQGTGAADDSGLPNDRFFAVRPEGSVSTLKIQRTERGDSAVYLCASSLKGQSGNTEAFFGQGTRLTVV.

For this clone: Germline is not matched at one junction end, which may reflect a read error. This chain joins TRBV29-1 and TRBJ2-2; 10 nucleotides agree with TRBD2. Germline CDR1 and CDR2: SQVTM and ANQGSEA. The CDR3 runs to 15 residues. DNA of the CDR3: TGCAGCGTTGGGCTGGGACTAGCGAACACCGGGGGGCTGTTTTTT. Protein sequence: CSVGLGLANTGGLFF.

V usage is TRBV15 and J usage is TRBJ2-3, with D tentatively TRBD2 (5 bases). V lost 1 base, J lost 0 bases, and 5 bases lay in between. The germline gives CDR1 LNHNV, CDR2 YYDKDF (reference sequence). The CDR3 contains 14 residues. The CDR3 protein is CATSRGGSTDTQYF. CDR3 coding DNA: TGTGCCACCAGCAGAGGAGGGAGCACAGATACGCAGTATTTT.

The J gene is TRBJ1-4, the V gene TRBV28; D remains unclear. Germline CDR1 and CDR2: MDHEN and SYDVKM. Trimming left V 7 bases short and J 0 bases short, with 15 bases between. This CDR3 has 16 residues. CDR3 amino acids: CASTPAGSATNEKLFF. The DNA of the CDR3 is TGTGCCAGCACCCCTGCCGGGAGTGCAACTAATGAAAAACTGTTTTTT. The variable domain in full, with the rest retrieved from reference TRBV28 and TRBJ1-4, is DVKVTQSSRYLVKRTGEKVFLECVQDMDHENMFWYRQDPGLGLRLIYFSYDVKMKEKGDIPEGYSVSREKKERFSLILESASTNQTSMYLCASTPAGSATNEKLFFGSGTQLSVL.

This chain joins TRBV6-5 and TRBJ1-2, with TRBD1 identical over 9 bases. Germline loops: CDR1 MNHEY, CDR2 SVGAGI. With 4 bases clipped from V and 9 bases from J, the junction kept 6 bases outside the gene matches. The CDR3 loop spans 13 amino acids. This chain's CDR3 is CASSSTGGESYTF. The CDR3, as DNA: TGTGCCAGCAGTTCAACAGGGGGCGAAAGCTACACCTTC.

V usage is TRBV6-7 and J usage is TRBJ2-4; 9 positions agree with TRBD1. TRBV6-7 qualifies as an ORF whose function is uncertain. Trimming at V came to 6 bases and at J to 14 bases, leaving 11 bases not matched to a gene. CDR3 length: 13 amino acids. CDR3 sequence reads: CASRPPGQGGEYF. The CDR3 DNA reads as TGTGCCAGCAGACCTCCGGGACAGGGAGGGGAGTACTTC.

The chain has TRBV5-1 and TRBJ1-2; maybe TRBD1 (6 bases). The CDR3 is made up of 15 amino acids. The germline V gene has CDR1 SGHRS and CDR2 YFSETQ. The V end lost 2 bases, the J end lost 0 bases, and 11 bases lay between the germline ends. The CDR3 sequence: CASSLNGQPNYGYTF. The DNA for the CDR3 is TGCGCCAGCAGCTTAAACGGACAGCCTAACTATGGCTACACCTTC. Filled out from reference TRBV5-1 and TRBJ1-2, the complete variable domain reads KAGVTQTPRYLIKTRGQQVTLSCSPISGHRSVSWYQQTPGQGLQFLFEYFSETQRNKGNFPGRFSGRQFSNSRSEMNVSTLELGDSALYLCASSLNGQPNYGYTFGSGTRLTVV.

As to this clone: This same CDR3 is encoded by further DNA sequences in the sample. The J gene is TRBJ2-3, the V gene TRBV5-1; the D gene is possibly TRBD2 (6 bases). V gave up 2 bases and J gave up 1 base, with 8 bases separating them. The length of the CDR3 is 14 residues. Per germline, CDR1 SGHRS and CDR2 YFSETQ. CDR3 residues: CASSFGGRTDTQYF. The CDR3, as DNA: TGCGCCAGCAGCTTCGGGGGACGCACAGATACGCAGTATTTT.

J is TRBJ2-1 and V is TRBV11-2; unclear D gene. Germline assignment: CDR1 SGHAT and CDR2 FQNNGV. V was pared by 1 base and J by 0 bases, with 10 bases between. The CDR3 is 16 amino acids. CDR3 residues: CASSLAGQSSYNEQFF. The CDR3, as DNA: TGTGCCAGCAGCTTAGCAGGTCAGAGCTCCTACAATGAGCAGTTCTTC.

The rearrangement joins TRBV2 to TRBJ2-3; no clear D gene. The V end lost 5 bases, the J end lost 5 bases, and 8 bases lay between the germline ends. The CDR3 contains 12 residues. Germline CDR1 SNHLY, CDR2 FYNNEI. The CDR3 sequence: CASSQTGDTQYF. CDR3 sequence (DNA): TGTGCCAGCAGTCAAACTGGAGATACGCAGTATTTT.

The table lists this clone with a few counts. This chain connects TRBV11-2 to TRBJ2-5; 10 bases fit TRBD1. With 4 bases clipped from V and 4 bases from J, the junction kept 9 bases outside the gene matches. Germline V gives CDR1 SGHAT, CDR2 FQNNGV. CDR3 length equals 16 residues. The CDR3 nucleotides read TGTGCCAGCAGCTGGGTGGGACAGGGGACAGCAGAGACCCAGTACTTC. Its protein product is CASSWVGQGTAETQYF.

The DNA for the CDR3 is TGTGCCAGCAGCTTTAGGGGGACCACTGAAGCTTTCTTT. Protein sequence: CASSFRGTTEAFF. This chain uses TRBV11-2 with TRBJ1-1; tentatively, D is TRBD1 (6 bases). Per the germline V gene, CDR1 is SGHAT and CDR2 is FQNNGV. This CDR3 has 13 amino acids. V was cut by 3 bases and J by 4 bases, with 9 bases left in between.

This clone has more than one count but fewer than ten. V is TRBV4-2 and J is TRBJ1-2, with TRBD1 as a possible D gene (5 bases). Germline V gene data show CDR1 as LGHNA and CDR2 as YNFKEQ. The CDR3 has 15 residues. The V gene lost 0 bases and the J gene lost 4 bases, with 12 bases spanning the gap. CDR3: CASSQDMGGIYGYTF. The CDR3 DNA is TGTGCCAGCAGCCAAGATATGGGGGGGATCTATGGCTACACCTTC.

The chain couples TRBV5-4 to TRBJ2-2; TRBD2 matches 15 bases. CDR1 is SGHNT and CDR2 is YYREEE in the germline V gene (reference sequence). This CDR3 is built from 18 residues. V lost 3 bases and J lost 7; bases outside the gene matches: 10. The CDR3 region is CASSSRTSGRGRGGELFF. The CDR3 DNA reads TGTGCCAGCAGCTCTCGGACTAGCGGGAGGGGTCGGGGCGGGGAGCTGTTTTTT.

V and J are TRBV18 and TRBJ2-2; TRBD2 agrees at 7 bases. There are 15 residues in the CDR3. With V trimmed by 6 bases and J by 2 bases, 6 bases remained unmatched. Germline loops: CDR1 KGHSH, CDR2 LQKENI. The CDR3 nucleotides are TGTGCCAGCTCCCCGGGACTAACCAACACCGGGGAGCTGTTTTTT. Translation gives CASSPGLTNTGELFF.

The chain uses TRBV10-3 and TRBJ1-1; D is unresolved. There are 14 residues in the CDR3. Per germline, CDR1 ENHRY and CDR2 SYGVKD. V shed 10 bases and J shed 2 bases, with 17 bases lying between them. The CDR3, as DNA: TGTGCCACCCAACCGGGTCAGAAAAACACTGAAGCTTTCTTT. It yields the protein CATQPGQKNTEAFF.

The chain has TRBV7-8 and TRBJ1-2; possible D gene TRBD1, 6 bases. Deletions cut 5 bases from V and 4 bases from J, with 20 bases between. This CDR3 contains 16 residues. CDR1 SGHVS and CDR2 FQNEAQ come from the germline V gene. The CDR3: CASSPRGGSTLYGYTF. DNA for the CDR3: TGTGCCAGCAGCCCCCGGGGGGGCTCTACCCTCTATGGCTACACCTTC.

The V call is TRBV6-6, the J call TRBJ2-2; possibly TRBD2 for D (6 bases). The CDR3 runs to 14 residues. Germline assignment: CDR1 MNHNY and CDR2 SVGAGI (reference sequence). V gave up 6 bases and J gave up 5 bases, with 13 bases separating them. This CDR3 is CASRLQEGTGELFF. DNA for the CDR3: TGTGCCAGCAGACTACAGGAGGGTACCGGGGAGCTGTTTTTT.

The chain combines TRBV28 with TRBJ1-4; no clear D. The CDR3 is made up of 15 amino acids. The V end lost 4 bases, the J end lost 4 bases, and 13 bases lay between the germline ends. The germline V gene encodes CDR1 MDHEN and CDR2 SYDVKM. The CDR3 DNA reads TGTGCCAGCAGTTCCGCGGGCAGGATTAATGAAAAACTGTTTTTT. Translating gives CASSSAGRINEKLFF.

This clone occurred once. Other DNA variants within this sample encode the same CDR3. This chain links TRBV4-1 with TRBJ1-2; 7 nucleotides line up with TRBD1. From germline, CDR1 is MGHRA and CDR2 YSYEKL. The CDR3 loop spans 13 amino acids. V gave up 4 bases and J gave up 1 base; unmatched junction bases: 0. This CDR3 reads CASSRQGNYGYTF. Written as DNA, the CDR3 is TGCGCCAGCAGCCGACAGGGTAACTATGGCTACACCTTC.

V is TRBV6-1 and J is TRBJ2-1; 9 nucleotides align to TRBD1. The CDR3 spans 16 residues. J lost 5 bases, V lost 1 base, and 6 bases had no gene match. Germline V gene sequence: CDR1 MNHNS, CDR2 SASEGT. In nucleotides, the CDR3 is TGTGCCAGCAGTGAAGGGATAGGACAGGGGCACAATGAGCAGTTCTTC. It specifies CASSEGIGQGHNEQFF.

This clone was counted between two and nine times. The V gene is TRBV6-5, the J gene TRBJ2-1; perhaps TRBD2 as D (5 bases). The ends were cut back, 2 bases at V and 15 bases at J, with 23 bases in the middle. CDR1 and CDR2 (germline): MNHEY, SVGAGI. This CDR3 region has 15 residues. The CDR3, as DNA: TGTGCCAGCAGTTACAGTGGACTGGCCCTCCTCCCAACGTTCTTC. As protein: CASSYSGLALLPTFF.

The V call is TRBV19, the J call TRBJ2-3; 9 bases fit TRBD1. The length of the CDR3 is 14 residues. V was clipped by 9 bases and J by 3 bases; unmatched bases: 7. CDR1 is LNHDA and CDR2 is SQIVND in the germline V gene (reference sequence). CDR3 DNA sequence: TGTGCCAGCCTCGGACAGGGGTGGACAGATACGCAGTATTTT. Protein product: CASLGQGWTDTQYF.

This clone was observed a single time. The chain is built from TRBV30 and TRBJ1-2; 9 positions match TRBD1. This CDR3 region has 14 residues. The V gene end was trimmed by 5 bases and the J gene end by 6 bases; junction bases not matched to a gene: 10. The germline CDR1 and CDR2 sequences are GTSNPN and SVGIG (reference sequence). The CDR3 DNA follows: TGTGCCTGGGAAGACAGGGGGGTCCGCCATGGCTACACCTTC. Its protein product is CAWEDRGVRHGYTF.

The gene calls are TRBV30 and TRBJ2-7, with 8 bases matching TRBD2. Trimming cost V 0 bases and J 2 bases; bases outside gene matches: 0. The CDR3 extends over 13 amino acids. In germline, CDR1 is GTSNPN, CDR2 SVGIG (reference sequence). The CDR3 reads CAWSVGGAYEQYV. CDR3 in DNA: TGTGCCTGGAGTGTCGGGGGGGCCTACGAGCAGTACGTC.

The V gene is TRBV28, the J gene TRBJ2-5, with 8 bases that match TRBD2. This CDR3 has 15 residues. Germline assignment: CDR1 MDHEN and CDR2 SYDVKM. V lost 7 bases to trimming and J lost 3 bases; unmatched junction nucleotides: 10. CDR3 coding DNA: TGTGCCAGCATCGGGGGGGCTAGCGGAAAAGAGACCCAGTACTTC. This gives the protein CASIGGASGKETQYF. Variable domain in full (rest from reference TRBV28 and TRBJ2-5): DVKVTQSSRYLVKRTGEKVFLECVQDMDHENMFWYRQDPGLGLRLIYFSYDVKMKEKGDIPEGYSVSREKKERFSLILESASTNQTSMYLCASIGGASGKETQYFGPGTRLLVL.

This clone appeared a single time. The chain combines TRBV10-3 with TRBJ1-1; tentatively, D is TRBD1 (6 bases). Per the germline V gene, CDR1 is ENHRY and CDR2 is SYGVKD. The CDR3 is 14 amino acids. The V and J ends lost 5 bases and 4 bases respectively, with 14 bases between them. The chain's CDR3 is CAISRQAEGTEAFF. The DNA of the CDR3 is TGTGCCATCAGTCGACAGGCCGAGGGCACTGAAGCTTTCTTT.

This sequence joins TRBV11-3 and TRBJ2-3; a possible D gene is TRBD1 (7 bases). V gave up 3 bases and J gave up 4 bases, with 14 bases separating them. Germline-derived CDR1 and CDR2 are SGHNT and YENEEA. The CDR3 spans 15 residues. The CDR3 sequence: CASSFQGGPSDTQYF. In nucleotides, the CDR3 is TGTGCCAGCAGCTTTCAGGGGGGCCCTTCAGATACGCAGTATTTT.